This TCR beta chain was obtained from a study of cytomegalovirus exposure and HLA in healthy donors. Findings of the study overall: Later, an analysis found that common viral pathogens appeared to be linked with several of the most significant clusters. HLA-A and HLA-B allele assignments for most subjects were reportedly predicted accurately using TCR beta sequences. Associated with cytomegalovirus, according to the listing, were 164 TCR beta chains.

Turning to this clone: What it recognizes is unknown.

All the people who gave samples were healthy bone marrow donors. After removal of 4 bases from V and 0 bases from J, the junction contained 9 bases not matched to a gene. Germline V lookup: CDR1 LGHNA, CDR2 YNFKEQ. The CDR3 contains 16 residues. The PCR had 60 Vbeta and 13 Jbeta primers. Data came from immunoSEQ multiplex PCR; TCRdb stores just in-frame clones and leaves some out. The profile shows about 98,000 clones, under 75% of them singletons. The chain employs TRBV4-2 and TRBJ2-7, with 7 bases matching TRBD2. The sample was PBMCs. The clonotype comes from a man aged 45-65 years in good health and CMV-seronegative. CDR3 protein: CASSPLIRDYSYEQYF. Here the CDR3 DNA reads TGTGCCAGCAGCCCTCTAATCCGGGACTACTCCTACGAGCAGTACTTC.